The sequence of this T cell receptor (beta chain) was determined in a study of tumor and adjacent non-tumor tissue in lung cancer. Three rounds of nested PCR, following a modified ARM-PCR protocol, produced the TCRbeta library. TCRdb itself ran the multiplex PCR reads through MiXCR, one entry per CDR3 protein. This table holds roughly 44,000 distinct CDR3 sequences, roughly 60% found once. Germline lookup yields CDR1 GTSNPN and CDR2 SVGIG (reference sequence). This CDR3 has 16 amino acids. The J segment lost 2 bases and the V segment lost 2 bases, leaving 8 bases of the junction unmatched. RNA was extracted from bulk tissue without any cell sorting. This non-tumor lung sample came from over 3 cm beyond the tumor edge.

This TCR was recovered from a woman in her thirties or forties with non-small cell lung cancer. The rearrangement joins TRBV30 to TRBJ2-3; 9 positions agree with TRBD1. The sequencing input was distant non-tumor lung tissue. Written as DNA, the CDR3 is TGTGCCTGGAGTAGTGGACAGGGGTTATACACAGATACGCAGTATTTT. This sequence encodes CAWSSGQGLYTDTQYF.